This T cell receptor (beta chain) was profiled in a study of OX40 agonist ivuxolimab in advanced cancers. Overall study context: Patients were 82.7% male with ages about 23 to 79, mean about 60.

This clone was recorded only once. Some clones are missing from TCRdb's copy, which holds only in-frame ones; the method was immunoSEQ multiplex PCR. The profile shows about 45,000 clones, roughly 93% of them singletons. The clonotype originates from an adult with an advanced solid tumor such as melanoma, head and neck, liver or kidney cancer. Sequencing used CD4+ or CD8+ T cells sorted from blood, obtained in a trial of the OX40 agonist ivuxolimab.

CDR3 nucleotide sequence: TGCGCCAGCTCAGACGGGGCCTACAATGAGCAGTTCTTC. Its translation is CASSDGAYNEQFF. V and J are TRBV5-1 and TRBJ2-1; a weak D match, TRBD2 (5 bases). The CDR3 covers 13 residues. Looked up from germline, CDR1 is SGHRS and CDR2 is YFSETQ. V was trimmed by 7 bases and J by 2 bases, leaving 10 bases between them. Looking up the rest from reference TRBV5-1 and TRBJ2-1 gives the full variable domain: KAGVTQTPRYLIKTRGQQVTLSCSPISGHRSVSWYQQTPGQGLQFLFEYFSETQRNKGNFPGRFSGRQFSNSRSEMNVSTLELGDSALYLCASSDGAYNEQFFGPGTRLTVL.